This TCR beta chain was sequenced in a study of T cells after yellow fever vaccination. Across the study: SMART-Seq v4 Ultra Low Input prepared libraries from low-cell fractions. The study's findings and limits: Researchers report a weaker secondary response that nonetheless peaked faster, day 5 versus 15.

This clonotype was seen many times. Its cognate antigen is unknown. This CDR3 spans 14 amino acids. Germline V gene lookup returns CDR1 SGHVS and CDR2 FNYEAQ. With 5 bases removed from V and 5 bases from J, the gap between germline ends came to 16 bases. TCRdb reprocessed the 5' RACE reads via MiXCR and lists one record per CDR3 protein. The table has over 300,000 distinct CDR3 sequences, around 6.8% seen once; the top ten hold roughly a sixth. The genes are TRBV7-6 and TRBJ2-7; a possible D gene is TRBD2 (7 bases). The TCR comes from a man younger than 35 who received the YFV17D yellow fever vaccine. Here the sequenced sample was PBMCs, taken more than 35 days after the first yellow fever vaccination. CDR3: CASSPVRGGNEQYF. The DNA of the CDR3 is TGTGCCAGCAGCCCCGTTAGGGGGGGAAACGAGCAGTACTTC.